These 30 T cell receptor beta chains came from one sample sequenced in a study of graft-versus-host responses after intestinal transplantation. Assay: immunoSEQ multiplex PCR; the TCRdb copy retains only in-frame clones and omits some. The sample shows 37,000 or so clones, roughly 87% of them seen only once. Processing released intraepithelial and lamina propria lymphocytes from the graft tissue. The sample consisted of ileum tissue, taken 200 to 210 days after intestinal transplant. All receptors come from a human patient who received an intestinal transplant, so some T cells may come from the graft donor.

The CDR3 here is CASRPGTRETDTQYF. CDR3 nucleotide sequence: TGCGCCAGCAGGCCCGGGACTAGGGAGACAGATACGCAGTATTTT. The V call is TRBV5-1, the J call TRBJ2-3; TRBD2 agrees at 8 bases. Per germline, CDR1 SGHRS and CDR2 YFSETQ. There are 15 residues in the CDR3. The ends lost 5 bases at V and 3 bases at J; junction bases unmatched: 8. Based on the CDR3 plus reference TRBV5-1 and TRBJ2-3, the full variable domain is KAGVTQTPRYLIKTRGQQVTLSCSPISGHRSVSWYQQTPGQGLQFLFEYFSETQRNKGNFPGRFSGRQFSNSRSEMNVSTLELGDSALYLCASRPGTRETDTQYFGPGTRLTVL.

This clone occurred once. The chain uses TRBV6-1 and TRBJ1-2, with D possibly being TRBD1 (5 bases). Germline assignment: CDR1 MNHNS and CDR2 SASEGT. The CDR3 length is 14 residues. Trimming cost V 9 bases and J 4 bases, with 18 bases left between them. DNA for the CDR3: TGTGCCAGTGTCTCGCCCGGGACGGTCTATGGCTACACCTTC. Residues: CASVSPGTVYGYTF.

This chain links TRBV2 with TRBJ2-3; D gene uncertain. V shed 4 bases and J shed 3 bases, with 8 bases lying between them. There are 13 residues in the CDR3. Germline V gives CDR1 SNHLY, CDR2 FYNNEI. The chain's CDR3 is CASSGPGTDTQYF. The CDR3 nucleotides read TGTGCCAGCAGTGGACCTGGGACAGATACGCAGTATTTT. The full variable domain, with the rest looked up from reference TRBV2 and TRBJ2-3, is EPEVTQTPSHQVTQMGQEVILRCVPISNHLYFYWYRQILGQKVEFLVSFYNNEISEKSEIFDDQFSVERPDGSNFTLKIRSTKLEDSAMYFCASSGPGTDTQYFGPGTRLTVL.

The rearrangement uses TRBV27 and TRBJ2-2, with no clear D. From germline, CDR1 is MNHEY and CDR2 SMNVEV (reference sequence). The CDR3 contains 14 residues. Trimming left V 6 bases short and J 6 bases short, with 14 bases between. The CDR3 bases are TGTGCCAGCAGCCCGTATAGGCCGTCCGGGGAGCTGTTTTTT. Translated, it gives CASSPYRPSGELFF.

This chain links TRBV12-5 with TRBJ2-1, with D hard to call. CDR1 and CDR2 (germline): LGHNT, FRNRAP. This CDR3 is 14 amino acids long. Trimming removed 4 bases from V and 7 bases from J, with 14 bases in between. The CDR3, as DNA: TGTGCTAGTGGTTCCGACCCGGGTGGGAATGAGCAGTTCTTC. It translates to CASGSDPGGNEQFF.

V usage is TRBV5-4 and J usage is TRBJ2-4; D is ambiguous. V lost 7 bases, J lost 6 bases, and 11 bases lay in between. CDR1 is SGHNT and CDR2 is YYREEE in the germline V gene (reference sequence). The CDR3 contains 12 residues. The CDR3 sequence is CASATDANIQYF. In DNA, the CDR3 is TGTGCCAGCGCCACCGACGCAAACATTCAGTACTTC.

The chain's CDR3 is CASASDRGINTEAFF. Here the CDR3 DNA reads TGTGCCAGCGCGTCGGACAGGGGAATCAACACTGAAGCTTTCTTT. J is TRBJ1-1 and V is TRBV19; TRBD1 matches 9 bases. The CDR3 is 15 residues long. Germline values: CDR1 LNHDA, CDR2 SQIVND (reference sequence). The V segment lost 9 bases and the J segment 2 bases; nucleotides outside the gene matches: 10.

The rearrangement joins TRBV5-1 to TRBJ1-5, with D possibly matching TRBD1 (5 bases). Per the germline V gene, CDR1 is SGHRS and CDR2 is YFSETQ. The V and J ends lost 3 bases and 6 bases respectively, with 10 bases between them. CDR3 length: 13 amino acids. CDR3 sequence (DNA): TGCGCCAGCAGCTCAGGGTTCGGTCAGCCCCAGCATTTT. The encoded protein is CASSSGFGQPQHF. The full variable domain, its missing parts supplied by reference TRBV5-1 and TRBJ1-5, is KAGVTQTPRYLIKTRGQQVTLSCSPISGHRSVSWYQQTPGQGLQFLFEYFSETQRNKGNFPGRFSGRQFSNSRSEMNVSTLELGDSALYLCASSSGFGQPQHFGDGTRLSIL.

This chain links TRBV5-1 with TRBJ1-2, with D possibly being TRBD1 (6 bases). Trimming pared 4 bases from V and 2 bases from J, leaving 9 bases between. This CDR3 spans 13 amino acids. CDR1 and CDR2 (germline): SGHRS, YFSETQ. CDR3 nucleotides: TGCGCCAGCAGCCCGGACAGAAACTATGGCTACACCTTC. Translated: CASSPDRNYGYTF.

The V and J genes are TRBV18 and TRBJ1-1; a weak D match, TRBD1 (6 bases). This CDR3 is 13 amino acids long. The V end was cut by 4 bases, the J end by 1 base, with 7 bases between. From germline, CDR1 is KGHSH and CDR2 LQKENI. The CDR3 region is CASSQGENTEAFF. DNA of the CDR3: TGTGCCAGCTCACAGGGGGAGAACACTGAAGCTTTCTTT. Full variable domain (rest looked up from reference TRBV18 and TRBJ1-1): NAGVMQNPRHLVRRRGQEARLRCSPMKGHSHVYWYRQLPEEGLKFMVYLQKENIIDESGMPKERFSAEFPKEGPSILRIQQVVRGDSAAYFCASSQGENTEAFFGQGTRLTVV.

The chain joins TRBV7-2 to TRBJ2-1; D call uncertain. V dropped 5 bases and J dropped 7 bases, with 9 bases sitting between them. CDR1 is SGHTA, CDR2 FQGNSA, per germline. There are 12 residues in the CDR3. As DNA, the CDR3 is TGTGCCAGCAGCCCTAGACGAAATGAGCAGTTCTTC. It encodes CASSPRRNEQFF.

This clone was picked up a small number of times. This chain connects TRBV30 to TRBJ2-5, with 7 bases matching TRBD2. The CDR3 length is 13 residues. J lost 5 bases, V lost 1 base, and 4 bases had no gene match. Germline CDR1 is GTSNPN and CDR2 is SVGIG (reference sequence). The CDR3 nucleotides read TGTGCCTGGAGTGGACTAGCCGGGGAGACCCAGTACTTC. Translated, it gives CAWSGLAGETQYF.

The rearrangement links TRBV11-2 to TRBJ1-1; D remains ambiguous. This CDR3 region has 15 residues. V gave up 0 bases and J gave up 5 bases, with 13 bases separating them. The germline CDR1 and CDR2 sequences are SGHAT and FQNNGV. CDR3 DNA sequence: TGTGCCAGCAGCTTAGAACCTAGACTGTTTACTGAAGCTTTCTTT. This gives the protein CASSLEPRLFTEAFF.

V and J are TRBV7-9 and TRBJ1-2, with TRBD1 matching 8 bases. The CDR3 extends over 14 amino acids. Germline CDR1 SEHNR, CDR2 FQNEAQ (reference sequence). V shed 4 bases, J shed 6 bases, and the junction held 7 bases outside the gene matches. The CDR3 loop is CASSSPGQGNGYTF. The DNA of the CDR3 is TGTGCCAGCAGCTCCCCCGGACAGGGAAATGGCTACACCTTC.

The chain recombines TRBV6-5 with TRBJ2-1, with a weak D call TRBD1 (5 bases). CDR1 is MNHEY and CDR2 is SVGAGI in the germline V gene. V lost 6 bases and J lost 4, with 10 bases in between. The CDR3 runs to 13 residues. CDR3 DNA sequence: TGTGCCAGCAGACACAGGACGTACAATGAGCAGTTCTTC. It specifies CASRHRTYNEQFF.

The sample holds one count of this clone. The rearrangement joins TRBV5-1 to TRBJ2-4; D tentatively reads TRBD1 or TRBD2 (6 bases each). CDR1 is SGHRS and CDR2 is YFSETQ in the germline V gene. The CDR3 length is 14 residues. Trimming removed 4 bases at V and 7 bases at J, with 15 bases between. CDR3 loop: CASSPEGGTNIQYF. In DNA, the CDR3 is TGCGCCAGCAGCCCCGAGGGGGGCACGAACATTCAGTACTTC. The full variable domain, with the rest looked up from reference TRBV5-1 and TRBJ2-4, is KAGVTQTPRYLIKTRGQQVTLSCSPISGHRSVSWYQQTPGQGLQFLFEYFSETQRNKGNFPGRFSGRQFSNSRSEMNVSTLELGDSALYLCASSPEGGTNIQYFGAGTRLSVL.

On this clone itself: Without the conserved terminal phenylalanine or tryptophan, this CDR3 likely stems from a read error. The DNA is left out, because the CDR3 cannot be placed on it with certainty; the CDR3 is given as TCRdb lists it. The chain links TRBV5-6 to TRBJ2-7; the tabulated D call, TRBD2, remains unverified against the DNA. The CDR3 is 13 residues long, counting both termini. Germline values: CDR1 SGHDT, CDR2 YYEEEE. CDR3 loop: CASSSDYSGRASI.

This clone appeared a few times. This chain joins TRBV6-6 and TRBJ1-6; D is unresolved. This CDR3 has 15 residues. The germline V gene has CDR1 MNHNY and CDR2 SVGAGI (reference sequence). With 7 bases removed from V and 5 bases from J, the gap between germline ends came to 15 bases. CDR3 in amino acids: CASILDGLNNSPLHF. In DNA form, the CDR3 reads TGTGCCAGCATACTCGACGGCCTTAATAATTCACCCCTCCACTTT.

The CDR3 protein is CASSQGFREKLFF. The CDR3 nucleotides read TGTGCCAGCAGCCAAGGGTTCAGGGAAAAACTGTTTTTT. This chain uses TRBV14 with TRBJ1-4; D gene ambiguous. The CDR3 is 13 residues long. Germline V CDR1 and CDR2: SGHDN, FVKESK. The V end was cut by 1 base, the J end by 8 bases, with 8 bases between.

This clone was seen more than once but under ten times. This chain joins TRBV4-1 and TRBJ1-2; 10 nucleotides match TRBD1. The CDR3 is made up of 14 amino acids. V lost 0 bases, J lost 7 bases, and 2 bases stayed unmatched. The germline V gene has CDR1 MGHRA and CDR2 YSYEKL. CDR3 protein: CASSQEWTGGGYTF. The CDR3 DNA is TGCGCCAGCAGCCAAGAATGGACAGGGGGTGGCTACACCTTC.

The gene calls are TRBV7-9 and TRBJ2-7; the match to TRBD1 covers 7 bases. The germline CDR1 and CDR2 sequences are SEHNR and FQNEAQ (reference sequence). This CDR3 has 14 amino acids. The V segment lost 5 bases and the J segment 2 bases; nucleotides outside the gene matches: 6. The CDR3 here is CASSLRDSPYEQYF. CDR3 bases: TGTGCCAGCAGCCTCCGGGACAGCCCCTACGAGCAGTACTTC.

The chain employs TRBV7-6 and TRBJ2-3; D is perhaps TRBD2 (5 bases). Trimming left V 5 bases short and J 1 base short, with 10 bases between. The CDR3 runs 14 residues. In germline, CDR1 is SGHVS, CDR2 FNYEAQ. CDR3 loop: CASSDRGRTDTQYF. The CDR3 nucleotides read TGTGCCAGCAGCGATCGGGGTCGCACAGATACGCAGTATTTT.

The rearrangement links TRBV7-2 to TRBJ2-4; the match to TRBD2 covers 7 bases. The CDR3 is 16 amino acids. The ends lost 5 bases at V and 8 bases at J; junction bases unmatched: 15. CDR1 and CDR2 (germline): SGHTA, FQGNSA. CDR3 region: CASSLRLAASRDIQYF. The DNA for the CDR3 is TGTGCCAGCAGCCTCCGGCTAGCGGCCTCCCGGGACATTCAGTACTTC.

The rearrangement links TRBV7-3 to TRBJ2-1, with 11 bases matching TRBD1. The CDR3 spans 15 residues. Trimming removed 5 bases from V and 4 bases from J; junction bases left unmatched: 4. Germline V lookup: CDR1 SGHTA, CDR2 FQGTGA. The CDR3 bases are TGTGCCAGCAGCGTGGGACAGGGGGGGTACAATGAGCAGTTCTTC. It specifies CASSVGQGGYNEQFF.

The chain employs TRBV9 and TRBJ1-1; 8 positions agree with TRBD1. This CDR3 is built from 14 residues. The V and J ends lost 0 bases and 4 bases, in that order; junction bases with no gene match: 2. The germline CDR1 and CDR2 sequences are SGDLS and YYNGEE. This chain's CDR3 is CASSVDQGATEAFF. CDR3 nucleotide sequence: TGTGCCAGCAGCGTAGACCAGGGGGCCACTGAAGCTTTCTTT.

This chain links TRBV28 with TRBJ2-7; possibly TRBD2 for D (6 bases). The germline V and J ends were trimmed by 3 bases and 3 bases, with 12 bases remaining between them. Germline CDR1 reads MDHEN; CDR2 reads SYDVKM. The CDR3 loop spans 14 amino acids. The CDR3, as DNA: TGTGCCAGCAGTTTGTATCGGGGAGGCTACGAGCAGTACTTC. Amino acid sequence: CASSLYRGGYEQYF.

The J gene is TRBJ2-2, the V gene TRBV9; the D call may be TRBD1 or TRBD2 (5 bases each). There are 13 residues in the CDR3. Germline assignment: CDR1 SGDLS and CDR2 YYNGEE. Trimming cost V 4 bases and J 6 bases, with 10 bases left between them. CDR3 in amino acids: CASSRGGPGELFF. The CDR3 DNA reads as TGTGCCAGCAGCAGGGGCGGGCCCGGGGAGCTGTTTTTT. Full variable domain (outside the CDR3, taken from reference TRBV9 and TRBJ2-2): DSGVTQTPKHLITATGQRVTLRCSPRSGDLSVYWYQQSLDQGLQFLIQYYNGEERAKGNILERFSAQQFPDLHSELNLSSLELGDSALYFCASSRGGPGELFFGEGSRLTVL.

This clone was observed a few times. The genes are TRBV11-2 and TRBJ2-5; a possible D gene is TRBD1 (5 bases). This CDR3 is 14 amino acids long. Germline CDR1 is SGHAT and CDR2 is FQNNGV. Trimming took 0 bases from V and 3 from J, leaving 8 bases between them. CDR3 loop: CASSLETGKETQYF. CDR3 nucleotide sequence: TGTGCCAGCAGCTTAGAAACAGGAAAAGAGACCCAGTACTTC.

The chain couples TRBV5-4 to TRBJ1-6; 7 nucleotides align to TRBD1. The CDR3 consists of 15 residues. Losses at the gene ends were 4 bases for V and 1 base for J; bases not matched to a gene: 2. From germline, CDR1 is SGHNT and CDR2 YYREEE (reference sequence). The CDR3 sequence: CASSVGQSYNSPLHF. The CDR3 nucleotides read TGTGCCAGCAGCGTGGGACAGTCCTATAATTCACCCCTCCACTTT.

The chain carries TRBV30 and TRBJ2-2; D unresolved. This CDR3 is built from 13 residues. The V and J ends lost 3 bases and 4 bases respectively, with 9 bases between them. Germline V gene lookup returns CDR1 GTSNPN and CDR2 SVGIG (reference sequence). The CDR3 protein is CAWRGKGTGELFF. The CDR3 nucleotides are TGTGCCTGGAGAGGGAAGGGCACCGGGGAGCTGTTTTTT.